This T cell receptor beta chain was sequenced during a study of cytomegalovirus exposure and HLA in healthy donors. In the study overall: Roughly 180 million T cells yielded around 120 million unique TCR beta sequences in earlier analysis.

PCR involved 60 Vbeta and 13 Jbeta primers. Measured with immunoSEQ multiplex PCR; TCRdb has only the in-frame clones, and not every one. Of 60,000 to 70,000 clones in the sample, roughly 84% were seen once. Study conclusions and caveats: Three chains linked to CMV were shown in vitro to be specific for CMV antigens.

This clone was counted only a few times. As yet, its antigen is unknown. The sequencing input was PBMCs. The origin of this receptor is a woman under 40 in good health and CMV-seronegative.

The CDR3: CASQRGEEQPQHF. DNA of the CDR3: TGTGCCAGCCAACGGGGGGAAGAGCAGCCCCAGCATTTT. J is TRBJ1-5 and V is TRBV7-2, with D perhaps matching TRBD1 (5 bases). This CDR3 region has 13 residues. From germline, CDR1 is SGHTA and CDR2 FQGNSA. With 8 bases removed from V and 7 bases from J, the gap between germline ends came to 15 bases.